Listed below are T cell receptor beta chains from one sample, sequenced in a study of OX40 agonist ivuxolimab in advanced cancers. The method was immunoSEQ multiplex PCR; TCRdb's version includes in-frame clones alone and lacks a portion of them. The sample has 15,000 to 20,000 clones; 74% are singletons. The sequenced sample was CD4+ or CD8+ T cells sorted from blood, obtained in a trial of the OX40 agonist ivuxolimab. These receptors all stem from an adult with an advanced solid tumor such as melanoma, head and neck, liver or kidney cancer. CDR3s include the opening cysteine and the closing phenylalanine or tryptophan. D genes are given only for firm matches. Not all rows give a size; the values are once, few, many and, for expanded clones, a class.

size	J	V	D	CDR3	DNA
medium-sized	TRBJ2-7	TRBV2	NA	CASSEESYSSSYEQYF	TGTGCCAGCAGTGAGGAGTCCTACAGTTCTTCCTACGAGCAGTACTTC
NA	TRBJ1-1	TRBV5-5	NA	CASSWGVTEAFF	TGTGCCAGCAGCTGGGGGGTCACTGAAGCTTTCTTT
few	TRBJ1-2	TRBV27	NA	CASRPPGLYGYTF	TGTGCCAGCAGGCCTCCCGGACTCTATGGCTACACCTTC
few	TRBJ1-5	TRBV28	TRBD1	CASSTSGGTQPQHF	TGTGCCAGCAGCACTTCAGGGGGCACTCAGCCCCAGCATTTT
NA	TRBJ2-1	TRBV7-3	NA	CASSLTSGPYNEQFF	TGTGCCAGCAGCTTAACCAGCGGGCCATACAATGAGCAGTTCTTC
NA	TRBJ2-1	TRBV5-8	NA	CASSLGTGSYNEQFF	TGTGCCAGCAGCTTGGGCACTGGTTCCTACAATGAGCAGTTCTTC
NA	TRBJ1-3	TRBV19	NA	CASSIPTAAGIGNTIYF	TGTGCCAGTAGTATACCCACAGCGGCGGGAATTGGAAACACCATATATTTT
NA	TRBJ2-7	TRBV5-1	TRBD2	CASSAGTSGRNGVYEQYF	TGCGCCAGCTCCGCGGGCACTAGCGGGAGAAACGGGGTCTACGAGCAGTACTTC
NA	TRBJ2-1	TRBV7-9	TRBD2	CASTLSGRHKEGQFF	TGTGCCAGCACCCTTAGCGGGAGACACAAGGAAGGGCAGTTCTTC
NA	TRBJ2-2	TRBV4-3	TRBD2	CASSQDSASGVWNTGELFF	TGCGCCAGCAGCCAAGATTCTGCTAGCGGGGTCTGGAACACCGGGGAGCTGTTTTTT
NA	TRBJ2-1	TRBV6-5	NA	CASSYTGQGEQFF	TGTGCCAGCAGTTACACCGGGCAAGGAGAGCAGTTCTTC
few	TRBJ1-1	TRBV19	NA	CASEDMNTEAFF	TGTGCCAGCGAGGATATGAACACTGAAGCTTTCTTT
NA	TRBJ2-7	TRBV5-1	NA	CASSSDGSYEQYF	TGCGCCAGCAGCTCGGACGGGTCCTACGAGCAGTACTTC
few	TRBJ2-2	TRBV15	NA	CATSREGRLNTGELFF	TGTGCCACCAGCAGAGAAGGTCGACTTAACACCGGGGAGCTGTTTTTT
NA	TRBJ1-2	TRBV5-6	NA	CASSFSGASYGYTF	TGTGCCAGCAGCTTTTCAGGGGCCTCCTATGGCTACACCTTC
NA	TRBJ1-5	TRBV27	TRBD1	CASSSQGTVHQPQHF	TGTGCCAGCAGTTCCCAAGGGACAGTGCATCAGCCCCAGCATTTT
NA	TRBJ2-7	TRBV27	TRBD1	CASSPRQGPGYYEQYF	TGTGCCAGCAGTCCCCGACAGGGCCCGGGGTACTACGAGCAGTACTTC
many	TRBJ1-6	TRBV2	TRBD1	CASSWDRDSPLHF	TGTGCCAGCAGTTGGGACAGGGACTCACCCCTCCACTTT
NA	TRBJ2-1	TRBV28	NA	CASSGSGRPYNEQFF	TGTGCCAGCAGTGGGTCGGGCCGCCCCTACAATGAGCAGTTCTTC
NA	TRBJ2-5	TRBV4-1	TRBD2	CASSPRVAGVQETQYF	TGCGCCAGCAGCCCTCGGGTAGCGGGAGTCCAAGAGACCCAGTACTTC
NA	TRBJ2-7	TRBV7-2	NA	CASSLAVSYEQYF	TGTGCCAGCAGCTTAGCGGTCAGCTACGAGCAGTACTTC
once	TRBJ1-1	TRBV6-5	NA	CASTDGLGAFF	TGTGCCAGCACCGACGGTCTGGGAGCTTTCTTT
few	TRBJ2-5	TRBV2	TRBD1	CASREQGETQYF	TGTGCCAGCAGGGAACAGGGGGAGACCCAGTACTTC